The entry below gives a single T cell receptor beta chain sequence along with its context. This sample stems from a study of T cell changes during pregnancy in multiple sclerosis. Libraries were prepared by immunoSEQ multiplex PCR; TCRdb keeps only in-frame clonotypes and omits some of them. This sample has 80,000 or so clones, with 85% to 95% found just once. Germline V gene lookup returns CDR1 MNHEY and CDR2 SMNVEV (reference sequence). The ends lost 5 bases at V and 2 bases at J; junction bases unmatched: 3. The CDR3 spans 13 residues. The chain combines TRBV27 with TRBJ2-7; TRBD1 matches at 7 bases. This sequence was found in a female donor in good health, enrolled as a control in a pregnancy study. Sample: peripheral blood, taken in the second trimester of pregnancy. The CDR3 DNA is TGTGCCAGCAGTCCCGGGACAGCCTACGAGCAGTACTTC. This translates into CASSPGTAYEQYF.